This record concerns one T cell receptor beta chain sequence. Per the germline V gene, CDR1 is MDHEN and CDR2 is SYDVKM. V lost 10 bases, J lost 9 bases, and 21 bases lay in between. This CDR3 is 13 amino acids long. TCRdb fed the 5' RACE reads into MiXCR, producing one record per CDR3 protein. The sample lists around 80,000 distinct CDR3 sequences; roughly 12% were seen once. The data belong to a study of early T cells in non-severe SARS-CoV-2 infection. The TCR sequence derives from an adult who was a healthcare worker with PCR-confirmed SARS-CoV-2 infection or an uninfected control (not recorded which). The sequencing sample was made of whole blood. This chain uses TRBV28 with TRBJ1-2; D might be TRBD1 (6 bases). The CDR3 spells CAIRTEYDYRYTF. CDR3 bases: TGTGCCATTCGGACAGAATATGACTACCGCTACACCTTC.